These 15 T cell receptor beta chains share one sample of origin, sequenced in a study of graft-versus-host responses after intestinal transplantation. TCRdb keeps only in-frame clones here, not all; method: immunoSEQ multiplex PCR. The table includes just under 8,000 clones, roughly 75% detected once. The starting material, graft tissue, was processed to release intraepithelial and lamina propria lymphocytes. The specimen comprised ileum tissue, sampled less than 230 days after intestinal transplant. These receptors were taken from a human patient who received an intestinal transplant, so some T cells may come from the graft donor.

The rearrangement links TRBV6-4 to TRBJ1-2; D unresolved. In germline, CDR1 is MRHNA, CDR2 SNTAGT. CDR3 length: 13 amino acids. Trimming removed 7 bases at V and 6 bases at J, with 15 bases between. The CDR3 sequence is CASNNSLLDGYTF. For the CDR3, the DNA is TGTGCCAGCAATAATTCCCTACTAGATGGCTACACCTTC.

The chain joins TRBV18 to TRBJ2-7; D is uncertain. With 1 base removed from V and 5 bases from J, the gap between germline ends came to 9 bases. The CDR3 is 13 amino acids. The V gene's germline CDR1 is KGHSH and CDR2 LQKENI. The CDR3 DNA reads as TGTGCCAGCTCACCACGGGCAGATAACGAGCAGTACTTC. Translated: CASSPRADNEQYF.

This sequence joins TRBV27 and TRBJ2-3, with a weak D call TRBD2 (5 bases). The germline V gene encodes CDR1 MNHEY and CDR2 SMNVEV (reference sequence). V shed 8 bases and J shed 8 bases, with 14 bases lying between them. The CDR3 contains 12 residues. The CDR3 protein is CASAVGVRTQYF. CDR3 in DNA: TGTGCCAGCGCCGTGGGAGTGCGTACGCAGTATTTT.

This clone was observed once. CDR3 region: CASSIIGGNTEAFF. In DNA, the CDR3 is TGTGCCAGTAGTATAATCGGTGGGAACACTGAAGCTTTCTTT. This chain joins TRBV19 and TRBJ1-1; D unresolved. CDR1 is LNHDA and CDR2 is SQIVND in the germline V gene (reference sequence). The V and J ends lost 2 bases and 1 base respectively, with 8 bases between them. The CDR3 is made up of 14 amino acids.

The V gene is TRBV28, the J gene TRBJ2-1, with 11 nucleotides matching TRBD1. Trimming at V came to 7 bases and at J to 9 bases, leaving 11 bases not matched to a gene. The germline gives CDR1 MDHEN, CDR2 SYDVKM. CDR3 length: 15 amino acids. CDR3 coding DNA: TGTGCCAGCAACCGCCCAGGGACAGGGGGAGGTGAGCAGTTCTTC. Protein: CASNRPGTGGGEQFF. Filled out from reference TRBV28 and TRBJ2-1, the complete variable domain reads DVKVTQSSRYLVKRTGEKVFLECVQDMDHENMFWYRQDPGLGLRLIYFSYDVKMKEKGDIPEGYSVSREKKERFSLILESASTNQTSMYLCASNRPGTGGGEQFFGPGTRLTVL.

The chain uses TRBV29-1 and TRBJ2-7, with TRBD1 matching over 9 bases. CDR3 size: 12 residues. J was trimmed by 3 bases and V by 6 bases; bases with no gene match: 3. CDR1 SQVTM and CDR2 ANQGSEA come from the germline V gene. The CDR3 DNA reads TGCAGCGTCAGACAGGGGGACTACGAGCAGTACTTC. This gives the protein CSVRQGDYEQYF.

J is TRBJ2-5 and V is TRBV28, with 7 bases identical to TRBD1. CDR3 size: 16 residues. Trimming took 0 bases from V and 3 from J; bases not matched to a gene: 7. Germline V lookup: CDR1 MDHEN, CDR2 SYDVKM. The CDR3 loop reads CASSLWDTGAKETQYF. CDR3 nucleotide sequence: TGTGCCAGCAGTTTATGGGATACAGGGGCAAAAGAGACCCAGTACTTC.

The rearrangement links TRBV21-1 to TRBJ2-1; the D segment call TRBD1 is taken from the table without a DNA check. TRBV21-1 is classified as a pseudogene. The CDR3 length is 18 residues. The CDR3 is CASSKLSTQGPSYNEQFF. Written as DNA, the CDR3 is TGTGCCAGCAGCAAATTATCCACACAGGGTCCTTCCTACAATGAGCAGTTCTTC.

The J gene is TRBJ1-5, the V gene TRBV27, with 9 positions matching TRBD1. The junction had 1 base not matched to a gene; V was cut back by 6 bases and J by 4 bases. Germline CDR1 and CDR2: MNHEY and SMNVEV (reference sequence). The CDR3 is made up of 13 amino acids. Here the CDR3 reads CASSGTGNQPQHF. The CDR3 bases are TGTGCCAGCAGCGGGACAGGGAATCAGCCCCAGCATTTT.

The chain combines TRBV18 with TRBJ1-1, with D perhaps TRBD1 (5 bases). This CDR3 comprises 13 residues. CDR1 is KGHSH and CDR2 is LQKENI in the germline V gene. Deletions cut 4 bases from V and 8 bases from J, with 14 bases between. CDR3 bases: TGTGCCAGCTCACAAGGGGTCTCGGACGAAGCTTTCTTT. Its translation is CASSQGVSDEAFF. The variable domain in full, completed from reference TRBV18 and TRBJ1-1, reads NAGVMQNPRHLVRRRGQEARLRCSPMKGHSHVYWYRQLPEEGLKFMVYLQKENIIDESGMPKERFSAEFPKEGPSILRIQQVVRGDSAAYFCASSQGVSDEAFFGQGTRLTVV.

This chain joins TRBV19 and TRBJ2-7, with 7 bases lining up with TRBD2. This CDR3 contains 15 residues. V shed 3 bases, J shed 3 bases, and the junction held 8 bases outside the gene matches. Germline-derived CDR1 and CDR2 are LNHDA and SQIVND (reference sequence). CDR3 loop: CASSIPGGGNYEQYF. CDR3 coding DNA: TGTGCCAGTAGTATTCCGGGCGGGGGAAACTACGAGCAGTACTTC. The whole variable domain, remainder taken from reference TRBV19 and TRBJ2-7, is DGGITQSPKYLFRKEGQNVTLSCEQNLNHDAMYWYRQDPGQGLRLIYYSQIVNDFQKGDIAEGYSVSREKKESFPLTVTSAQKNPTAFYLCASSIPGGGNYEQYFGPGTRLTVT.

This rearrangement joins TRBV11-2 to TRBJ1-3, with D perhaps matching TRBD1 (5 bases). V gave up 5 bases and J gave up 0 bases, with 11 bases separating them. The CDR3 runs 15 residues. Germline V CDR1 and CDR2: SGHAT, FQNNGV. CDR3 bases: TGTGCCAGCAGCCCTACAGGTATCTCTGGAAACACCATATATTTT. Translating it yields CASSPTGISGNTIYF. The whole variable domain, remainder taken from reference TRBV11-2 and TRBJ1-3, is EAGVAQSPRYKIIEKRQSVAFWCNPISGHATLYWYQQILGQGPKLLIQFQNNGVVDDSQLPKDRFSAERLKGVDSTLKIQPAKLEDSAVYLCASSPTGISGNTIYFGEGSWLTVV.

The V gene is TRBV7-2, the J gene TRBJ2-1; 11 bases map to TRBD2. V lost 1 base, J lost 0 bases, and 8 bases stayed unmatched. CDR1 and CDR2 (germline): SGHTA, FQGNSA. The CDR3 runs 19 residues. The CDR3 region has the DNA TGTGCCAGCAGCTTAGATCCCCGACTAGCGGGGAGCTCCTACAATGAGCAGTTCTTC. As protein: CASSLDPRLAGSSYNEQFF.

The chain joins TRBV29-1 to TRBJ2-1; 10 bases are a match to TRBD2. With 4 bases clipped from V and 9 bases from J, the junction kept 6 bases outside the gene matches. CDR3 length: 13 amino acids. Germline assignment: CDR1 SQVTM and CDR2 ANQGSEA. Written as DNA, the CDR3 is TGCAGCGTTGGGAGCGGGAGGGGAAGTGAGCAGTTCTTC. Translating it yields CSVGSGRGSEQFF.

This clone was counted only a few times. J is TRBJ2-5 and V is TRBV5-4, with no clear D. The V and J ends lost 0 bases and 1 base respectively, with 13 bases between them. The CDR3 sequence is 16 residues long. Germline CDR1 SGHNT, CDR2 YYREEE (reference sequence). Written as DNA, the CDR3 is TGTGCCAGCAGCTTGGGCGGCACGCCCGTCCAAGAGACCCAGTACTTC. Translated: CASSLGGTPVQETQYF. The variable domain in full, completed from reference TRBV5-4 and TRBJ2-5, reads ETGVTQSPTHLIKTRGQQVTLRCSSQSGHNTVSWYQQALGQGPQFIFQYYREEENGRGNFPPRFSGLQFPNYSSELNVNALELDDSALYLCASSLGGTPVQETQYFGPGTRLLVL.